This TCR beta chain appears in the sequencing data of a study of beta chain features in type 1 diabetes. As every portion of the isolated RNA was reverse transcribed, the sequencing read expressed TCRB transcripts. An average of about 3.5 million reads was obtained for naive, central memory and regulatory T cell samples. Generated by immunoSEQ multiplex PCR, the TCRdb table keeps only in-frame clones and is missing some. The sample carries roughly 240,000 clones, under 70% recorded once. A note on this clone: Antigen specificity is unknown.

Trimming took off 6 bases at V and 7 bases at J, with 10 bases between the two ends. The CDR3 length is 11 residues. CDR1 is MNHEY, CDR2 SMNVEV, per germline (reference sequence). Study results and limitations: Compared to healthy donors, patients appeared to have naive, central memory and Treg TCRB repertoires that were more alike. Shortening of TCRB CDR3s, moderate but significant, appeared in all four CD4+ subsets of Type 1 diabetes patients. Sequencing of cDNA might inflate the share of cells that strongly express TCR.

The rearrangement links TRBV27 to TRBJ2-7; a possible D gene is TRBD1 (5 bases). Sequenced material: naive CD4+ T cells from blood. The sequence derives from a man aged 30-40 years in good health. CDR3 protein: CASSYGQEQYF. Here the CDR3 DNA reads TGTGCCAGCAGCTACGGACAAGAGCAGTACTTC.